What follows describes a single T cell receptor (beta chain). Its antigen remains undetermined. There are no base qualities to consult, and no much larger clone falls within one base. This sample is drawn from a study of blood T cell repertoires in COVID-19 (TCRdb year 2020). About the investigation overall: Collaborator samples came from the United States, Italy and Spain and covered acute and convalescent phases of COVID-19. The material from the prospective study consisted of cDNA or gDNA derived from T cells, B-cell-depleted T cells, or PBMCs. Subjects who had been exposed to COVID-19, were actively infected with it, or had recovered from it provided the deeply sampled blood TCRbeta repertoires that made up the dataset. A freely available public database, intended as a resource for researchers studying the immune response to SARS-CoV-2, is where the repertoires were released. Samples came from the ongoing ImmuneRACE study (first 160 participants) plus 1,254 subjects from 6 global collaborators. Sample metadata almost always included a de-identified subject ID, COVID-19 status, age in years and sex. HLA class I and class II types, where available, came from metadata supplied by the sample provider rather than from assay-based typing.

The immunoSEQ Assay, a bias-controlled multiplex PCR, was used to amplify TCRbeta CDR3 regions from genomic DNA. The authors processed their data as follows. Within the assay, amplification of reference gene primers was used to estimate how many nucleated cells each sample contained. To quantify the absolute abundance of each unique TCRbeta CDR3 rearrangement, sequence reads were collapsed and filtered. Productive Simpson clonality was computed per sample as the square root of Simpson's diversity index over productive rearrangements. TCRdb limited this immuneACCESS table to in-frame rearrangements with V and J called. A share of clones is missing; checked studies link under half to unresolved V genes, and the rest is unexplained. The V and J calls and clone size were taken over from that table, and D and trimming were inferred from the DNA. Recorded for this sample are 450,000 or so clones; around 90% of them occurred a single time. The ten largest clones represent 0.6% of the sample.

Participants in the prospective study were aged roughly 18 to 90 years, lived in 20 to 30 United States geographic areas, and enrolled through a virtual design. Cohort assignment in the prospective study relied on participant-reported clinical history from a screening survey and a study questionnaire. ImmuneRACE Cohort 3 recovered participants were defined by two consecutive negative NP/OP PCR tests, healthcare professional clearance, or symptom resolution. In the prospective study, mobile phlebotomists collected whole blood, serum and a nasopharyngeal or oropharyngeal swab from each participant. Over a roughly two-month period, participants in the prospective study had the option of providing additional blood draws and questionnaires. Before DNA extraction, prospective study blood samples were shipped either frozen or at room temperature. Overall study results and their limits: How much clinical and demographic metadata was included differed by source and by participant, and the metadata was provided uncurated.

The sequenced sample was PBMCs or T cells enriched from blood (not recorded which). The origin of this receptor is a young man who had recovered from COVID-19.

The DNA sequence follows: TGTGCCAGCATGCGGGGACCCTACGGTGGAGATACGCAGTATTTT. Its translation is CASMRGPYGGDTQYF. The sequence links TRBV27 to TRBJ2-3, and TRBD2 may be the D gene, going by 6 matching bases. CDR3 length: 15 amino acids, cysteine to phenylalanine. Just CDR3 DNA is preserved here, 45 bases in frame from base 1. Trimming at the junction amounts to 7 bases on V and 5 bases on J, and the germline ends lie 19 bases apart. CDR1 and CDR2 (MNHEY, SMNVEV) derive from the germline V gene (reference sequence).